This T cell receptor (beta chain) was obtained from a study of T cell repertoires in cytomegalovirus infection. The overall study: TCR beta signatures that were public indicated CMV infection and matching HLA type.

TCRdb analysed the reads with MiXCR anew, one entry per CDR3 protein. The sample records about 51,000 distinct CDR3 sequences, about a fifth being singletons. The junction had 7 bases not matched to a gene; V was cut back by 6 bases and J by 4 bases. Germline V gene sequence: CDR1 SGHTA, CDR2 FQGNSA. This CDR3 has 15 residues. On this clonotype itself: As yet, its antigen is unknown.

This sequence originates from a human donor in good health (CMV status not recorded). Some clones in this sample may be carry-over from other donors' samples. V and J are TRBV7-2 and TRBJ1-5; 9 bases align to TRBD1. The specimen comprised CD8+ T cells from cultured PBMCs, sampled from culture after CMV antigen stimulation. DNA for the CDR3: TGTGCCAGCAGTGGGCCGGGACAGGGAAATCAGCCCCAGCATTTT. Translating it yields CASSGPGQGNQPQHF.